Described below is a single T cell receptor (beta chain) sequence and its context. Reverse transcription of roughly 0.5 to 1 ug RNA was carried out with random hexamers. Each CDR3 protein gets one entry after TCRdb re-called the immunoSEQ multiplex PCR reads with MiXCR. The repertoire consists of 71,000 or so distinct CDR3 sequences, with approximately 96% occurring once and the leading ten covering 0.085% to 0.14%. The data stem from a study of CD8 T cells in Susac syndrome. Germline lookup yields CDR1 PRHDT and CDR2 FYEKMQ (reference sequence). V lost 5 bases and J lost 0, with 14 bases in between. The CDR3 is made up of 15 amino acids.

Sample: CD4+ T cells from PBMCs. This chain links TRBV13 with TRBJ2-7; D remains ambiguous. The TCR was taken from a human donor with multiple sclerosis. The CDR3 bases are TGTGCCAGCAGCGGCCCCACCTACTCCTCCTACGAGCAGTACTTC. Its translation: CASSGPTYSSYEQYF.